This TCR beta chain was found in a study of beta chain features in type 1 diabetes. This CDR3 has 14 residues. Trimming took 0 bases from V and 6 from J; bases not matched to a gene: 3. Germline V gives CDR1 LGHNA, CDR2 YSLEER. Study-wide results and caveats: Sequencing from cDNA could over-represent high-TCR-expressing cells. VDJ junctions sequenced from type 1 diabetes patients showed fewer insertions and more deletions. Shortening of TCRB CDR3s, moderate but significant, appeared in all four CD4+ subsets of Type 1 diabetes patients.

This clone has only a few counts. No antigen is known for it. Every donor had blood drawn once into heparin, around 0.12 L on average. TCRB transcripts that were expressed got sequenced, as all of the isolated RNA had been reverse transcribed. Here immunoSEQ multiplex PCR was the method, and the copy in TCRdb shows in-frame clones only, minus some. The data show a few hundred thousand clones, around an eighth seen once. The receptor was derived from a woman aged 18-29 years with type 1 diabetes. Sample: naive CD4+ T cells from blood. The rearrangement uses TRBV4-3 and TRBJ2-7; 9 nucleotides agree with TRBD2. The CDR3 nucleotides read TGCGCCAGCAGCCAAGAGAGGACTAGCGCCGAGCAGTACTTC. Translated: CASSQERTSAEQYF.